This T cell receptor beta chain was sequenced for a study of OX40 agonist ivuxolimab in advanced cancers. In the study overall: Patients were treated with ivuxolimab, an agonistic anti-OX40 (CD134) antibody. It was permissible to have had prior anti-PD-1, anti-PD-L1 or anti-CTLA-4 therapy, and around 40% had some.

Produced via immunoSEQ multiplex PCR; TCRdb's table is partial and in-frame only. Of roughly 67,000 clones in the sample, about nine tenths were seen once. The V end was cut by 2 bases, the J end by 1 base, with 5 bases between. The CDR3 contains 13 residues. CDR1 SGHTA and CDR2 FQGTGA come from the germline V gene. The rearrangement joins TRBV7-3 to TRBJ1-1; D call uncertain. The clonotype was recovered from an adult with an advanced solid tumor such as melanoma, head and neck, liver or kidney cancer. The material was CD4+ or CD8+ T cells sorted from blood, obtained in a trial of the OX40 agonist ivuxolimab. The CDR3 protein is CASSLAENTEAFF. The CDR3 DNA reads TGTGCCAGCAGCTTAGCAGAGAACACTGAAGCTTTCTTT.